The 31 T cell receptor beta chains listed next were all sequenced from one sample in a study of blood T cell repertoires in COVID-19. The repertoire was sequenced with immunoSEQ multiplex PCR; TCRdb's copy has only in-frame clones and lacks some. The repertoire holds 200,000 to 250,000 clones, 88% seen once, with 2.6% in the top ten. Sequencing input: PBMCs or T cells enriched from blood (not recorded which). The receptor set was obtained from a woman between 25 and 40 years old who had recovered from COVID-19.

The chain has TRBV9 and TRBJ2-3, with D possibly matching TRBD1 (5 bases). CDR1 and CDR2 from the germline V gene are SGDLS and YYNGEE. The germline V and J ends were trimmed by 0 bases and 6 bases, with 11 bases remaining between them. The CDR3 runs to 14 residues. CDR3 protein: CASSVGRVSDTQYF. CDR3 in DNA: TGTGCCAGCAGCGTAGGCAGGGTCTCGGATACGCAGTATTTT. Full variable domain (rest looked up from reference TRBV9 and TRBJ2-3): DSGVTQTPKHLITATGQRVTLRCSPRSGDLSVYWYQQSLDQGLQFLIQYYNGEERAKGNILERFSAQQFPDLHSELNLSSLELGDSALYFCASSVGRVSDTQYFGPGTRLTVL.

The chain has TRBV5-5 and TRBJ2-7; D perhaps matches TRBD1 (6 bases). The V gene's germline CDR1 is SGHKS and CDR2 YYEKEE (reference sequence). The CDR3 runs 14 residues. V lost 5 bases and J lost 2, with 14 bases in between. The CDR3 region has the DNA TGTGCCAGCAGTCTTTCCGGGACACCCTACGAGCAGTACTTC. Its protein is CASSLSGTPYEQYF.

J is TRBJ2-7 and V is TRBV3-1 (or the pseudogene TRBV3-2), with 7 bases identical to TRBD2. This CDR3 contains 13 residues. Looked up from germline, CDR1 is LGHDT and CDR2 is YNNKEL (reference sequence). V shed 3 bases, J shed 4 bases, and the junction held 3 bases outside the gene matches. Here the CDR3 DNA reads TGTGCCAGCAGCCATGGGAGGGATTACGAGCAGTACTTC. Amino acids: CASSHGRDYEQYF.

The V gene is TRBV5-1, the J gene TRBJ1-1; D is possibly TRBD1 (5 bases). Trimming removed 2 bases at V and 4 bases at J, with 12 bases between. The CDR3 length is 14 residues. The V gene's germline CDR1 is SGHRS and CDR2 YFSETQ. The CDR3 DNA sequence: TGCGCCAGCAGCTTTCTGGGGGGAATCACTGAAGCTTTCTTT. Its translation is CASSFLGGITEAFF.

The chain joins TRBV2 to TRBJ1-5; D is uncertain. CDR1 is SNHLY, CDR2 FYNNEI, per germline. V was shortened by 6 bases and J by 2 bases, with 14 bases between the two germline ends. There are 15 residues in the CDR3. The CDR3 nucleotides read TGTGCCAGCAGCCAGGAGGGAGTCGGCAATCAGCCCCAGCATTTT. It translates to CASSQEGVGNQPQHF.

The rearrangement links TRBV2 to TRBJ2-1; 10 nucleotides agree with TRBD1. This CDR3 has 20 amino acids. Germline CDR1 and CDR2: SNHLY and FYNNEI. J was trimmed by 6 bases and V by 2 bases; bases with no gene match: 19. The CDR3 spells CASSETENHVYGQGVNEQFF. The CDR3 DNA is TGTGCCAGCAGTGAAACCGAGAATCACGTCTACGGACAGGGGGTCAATGAGCAGTTCTTC.

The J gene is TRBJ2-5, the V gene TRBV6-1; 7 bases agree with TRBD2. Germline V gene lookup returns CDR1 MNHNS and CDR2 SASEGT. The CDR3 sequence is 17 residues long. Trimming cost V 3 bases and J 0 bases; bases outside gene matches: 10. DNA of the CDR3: TGTGCCAGCAGTGACGCACTAGCGTTTAGTTACCAAGAGACCCAGTACTTC. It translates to CASSDALAFSYQETQYF.

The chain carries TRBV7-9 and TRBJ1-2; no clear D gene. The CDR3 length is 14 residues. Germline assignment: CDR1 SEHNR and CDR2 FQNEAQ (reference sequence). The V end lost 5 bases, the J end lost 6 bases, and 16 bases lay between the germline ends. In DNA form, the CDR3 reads TGTGCCAGCAGCCCTGGCCCCGCGGGCGATGGCTACACCTTC. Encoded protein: CASSPGPAGDGYTF.

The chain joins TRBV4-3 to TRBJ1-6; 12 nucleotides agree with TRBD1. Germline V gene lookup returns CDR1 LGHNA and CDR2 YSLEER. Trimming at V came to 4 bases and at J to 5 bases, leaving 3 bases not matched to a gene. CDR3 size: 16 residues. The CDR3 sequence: CASSRDRGLNNSPLHF. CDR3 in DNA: TGCGCCAGCAGCCGGGACAGGGGGCTAAATAATTCACCCCTCCACTTT.

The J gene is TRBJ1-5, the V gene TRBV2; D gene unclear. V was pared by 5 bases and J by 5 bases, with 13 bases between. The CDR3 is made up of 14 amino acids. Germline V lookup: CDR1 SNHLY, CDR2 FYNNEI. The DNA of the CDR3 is TGTGCCAGCAGTCCCCCTGGCTCTGATCAGCCCCAGCATTTT. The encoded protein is CASSPPGSDQPQHF.

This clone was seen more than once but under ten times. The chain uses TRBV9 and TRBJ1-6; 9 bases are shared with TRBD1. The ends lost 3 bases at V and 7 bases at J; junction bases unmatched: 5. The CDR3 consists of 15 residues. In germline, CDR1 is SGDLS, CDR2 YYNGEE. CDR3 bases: TGTGCCAGCAGCGGACAACAGGGGGCGAATTCACCCCTCCACTTT. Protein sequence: CASSGQQGANSPLHF.

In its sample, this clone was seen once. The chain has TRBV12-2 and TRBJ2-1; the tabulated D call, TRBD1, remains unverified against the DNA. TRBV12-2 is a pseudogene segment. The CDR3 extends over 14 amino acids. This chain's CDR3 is CARKGQGAYNEQFF. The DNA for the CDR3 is TGTGCAAGAAAGGGACAGGGAGCCTACAATGAGCAGTTCTTC.

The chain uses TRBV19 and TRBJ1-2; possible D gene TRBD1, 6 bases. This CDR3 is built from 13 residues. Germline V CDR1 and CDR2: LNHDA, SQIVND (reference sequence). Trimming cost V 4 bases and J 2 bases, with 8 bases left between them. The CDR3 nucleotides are TGTGCCAGTAGTAGGGGACAAAACTATGGCTACACCTTC. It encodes CASSRGQNYGYTF.

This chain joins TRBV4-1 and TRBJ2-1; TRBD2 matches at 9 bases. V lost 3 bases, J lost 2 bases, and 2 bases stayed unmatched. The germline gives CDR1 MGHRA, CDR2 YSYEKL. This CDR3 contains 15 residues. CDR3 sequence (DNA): TGCGCCAGCAGCCAGGGACTAGCCGCCTACAATGAGCAGTTCTTC. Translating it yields CASSQGLAAYNEQFF.

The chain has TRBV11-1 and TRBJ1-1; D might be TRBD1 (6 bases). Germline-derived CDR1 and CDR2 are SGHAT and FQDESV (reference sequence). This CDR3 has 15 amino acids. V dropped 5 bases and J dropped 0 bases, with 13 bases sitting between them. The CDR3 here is CASSLPGQLNTEAFF. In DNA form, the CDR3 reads TGTGCCAGCAGCCTACCGGGACAATTGAACACTGAAGCTTTCTTT.

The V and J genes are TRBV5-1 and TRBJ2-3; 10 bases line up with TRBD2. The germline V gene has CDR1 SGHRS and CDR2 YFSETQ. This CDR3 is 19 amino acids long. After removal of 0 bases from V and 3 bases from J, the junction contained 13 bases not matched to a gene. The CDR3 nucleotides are TGCGCCAGCAGCTTGGTTCAGCGGGGGGGCCGGATCAGAACAGATACGCAGTATTTT. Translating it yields CASSLVQRGGRIRTDTQYF.

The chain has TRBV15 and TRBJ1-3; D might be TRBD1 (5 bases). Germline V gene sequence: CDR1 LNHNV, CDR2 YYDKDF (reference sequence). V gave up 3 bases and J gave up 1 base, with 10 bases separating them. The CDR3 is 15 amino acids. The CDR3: CATSSLRASGNTIYF. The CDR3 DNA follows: TGTGCCACCAGCAGCCTCAGGGCATCTGGAAACACCATATATTTT.

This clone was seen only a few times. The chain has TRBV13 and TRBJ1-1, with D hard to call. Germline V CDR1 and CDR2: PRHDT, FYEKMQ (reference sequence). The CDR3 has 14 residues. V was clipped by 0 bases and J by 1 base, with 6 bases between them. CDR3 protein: CASSLGEGNTEAFF. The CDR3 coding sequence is TGTGCCAGCAGCTTAGGGGAGGGGAACACTGAAGCTTTCTTT.

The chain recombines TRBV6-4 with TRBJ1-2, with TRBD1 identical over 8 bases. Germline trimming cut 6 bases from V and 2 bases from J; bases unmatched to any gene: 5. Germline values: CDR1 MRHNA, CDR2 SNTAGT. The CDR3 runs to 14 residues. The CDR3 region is CASRSWDRNYGYTF. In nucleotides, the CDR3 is TGTGCCAGCAGGTCTTGGGACAGGAACTATGGCTACACCTTC.

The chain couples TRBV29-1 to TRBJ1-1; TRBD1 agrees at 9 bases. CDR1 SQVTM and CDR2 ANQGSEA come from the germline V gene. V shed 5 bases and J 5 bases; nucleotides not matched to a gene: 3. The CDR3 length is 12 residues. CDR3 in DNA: TGCAGCGTTAGACAGGGGGGAACTGAAGCTTTCTTT. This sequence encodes CSVRQGGTEAFF.

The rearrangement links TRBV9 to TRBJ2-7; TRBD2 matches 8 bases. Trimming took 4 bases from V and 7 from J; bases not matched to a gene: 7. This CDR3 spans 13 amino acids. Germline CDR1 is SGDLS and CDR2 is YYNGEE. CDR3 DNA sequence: TGTGCCAGCAGCCCGCGGGGGGATTGGGAGCAGTACTTC. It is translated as CASSPRGDWEQYF. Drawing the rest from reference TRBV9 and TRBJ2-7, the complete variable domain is DSGVTQTPKHLITATGQRVTLRCSPRSGDLSVYWYQQSLDQGLQFLIQYYNGEERAKGNILERFSAQQFPDLHSELNLSSLELGDSALYFCASSPRGDWEQYFGPGTRLTVT.

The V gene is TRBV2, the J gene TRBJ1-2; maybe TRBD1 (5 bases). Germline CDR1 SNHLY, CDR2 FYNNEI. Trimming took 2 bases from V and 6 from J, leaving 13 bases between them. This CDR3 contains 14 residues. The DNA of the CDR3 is TGTGCCAGCAGTGAACAGGGTTCAGGTCATGGCTACACCTTC. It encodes CASSEQGSGHGYTF.

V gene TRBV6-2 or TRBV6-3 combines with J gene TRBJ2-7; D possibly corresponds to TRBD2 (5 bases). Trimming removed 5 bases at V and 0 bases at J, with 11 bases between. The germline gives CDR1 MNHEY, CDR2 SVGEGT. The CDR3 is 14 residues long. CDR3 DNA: TGTGCCAGCAGTCGCCCCGACTACTCCTACGAGCAGTACTTC. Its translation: CASSRPDYSYEQYF.

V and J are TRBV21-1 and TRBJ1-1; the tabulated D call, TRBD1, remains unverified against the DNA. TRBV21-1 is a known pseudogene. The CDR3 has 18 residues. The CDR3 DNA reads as TGTGCCAGCAGCAAAGTAAGGAACAGGGGGATCGAAAGCGCTGAAGCTTTCTTT. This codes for CASSKVRNRGIESAEAFF.

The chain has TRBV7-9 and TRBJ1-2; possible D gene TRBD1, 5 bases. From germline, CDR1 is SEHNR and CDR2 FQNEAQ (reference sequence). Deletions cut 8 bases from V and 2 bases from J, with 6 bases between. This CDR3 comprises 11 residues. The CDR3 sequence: CASGGNYGYTF. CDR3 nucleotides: TGTGCCAGCGGGGGGAACTATGGCTACACCTTC. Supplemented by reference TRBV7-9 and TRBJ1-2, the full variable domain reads DTGVSQNPRHKITKRGQNVTFRCDPISEHNRLYWYRQTLGQGPEFLTYFQNEAQLEKSRLLSDRFSAERPKGSFSTLEIQRTEQGDSAMYLCASGGNYGYTFGSGTRLTVV.

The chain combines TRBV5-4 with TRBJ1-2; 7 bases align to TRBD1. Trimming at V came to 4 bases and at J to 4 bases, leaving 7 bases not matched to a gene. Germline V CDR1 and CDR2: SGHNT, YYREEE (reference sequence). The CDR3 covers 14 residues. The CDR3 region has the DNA TGTGCCAGCAGCCCCGGGACAGACCTCTATGGCTACACCTTC. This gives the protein CASSPGTDLYGYTF.

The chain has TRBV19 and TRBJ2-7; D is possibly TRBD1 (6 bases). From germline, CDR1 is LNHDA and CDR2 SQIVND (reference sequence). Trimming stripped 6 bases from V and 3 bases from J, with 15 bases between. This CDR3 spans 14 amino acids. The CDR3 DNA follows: TGTGCCAGTAGACCCAGGACAGCTGACTACGAGCAGTACTTC. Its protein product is CASRPRTADYEQYF.

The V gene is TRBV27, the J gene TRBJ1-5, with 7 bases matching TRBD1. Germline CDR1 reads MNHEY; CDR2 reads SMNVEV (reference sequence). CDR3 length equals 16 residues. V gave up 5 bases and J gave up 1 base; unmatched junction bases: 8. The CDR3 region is CASSPSGGISNQPQHF. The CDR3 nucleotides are TGTGCCAGCAGTCCGTCAGGGGGGATCAGCAATCAGCCCCAGCATTTT.

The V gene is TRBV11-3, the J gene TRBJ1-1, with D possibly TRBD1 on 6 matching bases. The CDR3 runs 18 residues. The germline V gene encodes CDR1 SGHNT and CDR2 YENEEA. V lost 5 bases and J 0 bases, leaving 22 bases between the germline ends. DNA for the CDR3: TGTGCCAGCAGCCATCATACAGGGCCAGCTCACATGAACACTGAAGCTTTCTTT. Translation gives CASSHHTGPAHMNTEAFF.

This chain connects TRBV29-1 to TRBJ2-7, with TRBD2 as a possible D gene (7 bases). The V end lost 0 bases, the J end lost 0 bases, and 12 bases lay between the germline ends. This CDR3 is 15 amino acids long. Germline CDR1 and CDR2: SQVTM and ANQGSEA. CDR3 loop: CSVEDGRGDSYEQYF. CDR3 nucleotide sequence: TGCAGCGTTGAAGATGGGAGGGGGGACTCCTACGAGCAGTACTTC.

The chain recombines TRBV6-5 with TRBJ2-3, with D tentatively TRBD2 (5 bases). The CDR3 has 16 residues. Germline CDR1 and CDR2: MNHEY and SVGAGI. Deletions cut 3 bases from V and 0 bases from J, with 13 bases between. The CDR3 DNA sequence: TGTGCCAGCAGTTATGACTGGGGAGCTAGCACAGATACGCAGTATTTT. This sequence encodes CASSYDWGASTDTQYF.